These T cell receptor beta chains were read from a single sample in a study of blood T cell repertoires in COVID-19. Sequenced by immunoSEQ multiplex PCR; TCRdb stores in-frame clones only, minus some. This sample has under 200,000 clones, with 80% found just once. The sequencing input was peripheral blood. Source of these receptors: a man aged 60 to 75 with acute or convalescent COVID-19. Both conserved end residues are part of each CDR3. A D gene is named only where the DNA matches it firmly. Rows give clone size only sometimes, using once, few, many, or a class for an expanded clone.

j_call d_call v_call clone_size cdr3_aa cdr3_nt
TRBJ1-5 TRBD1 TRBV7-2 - CASSPNMGSTGAFQPQHF TGTGCCAGCAGCCCAAATATGGGGTCCACAGGGGCCTTTCAGCCCCAGCATTTT
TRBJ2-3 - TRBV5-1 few CASSLGTQGDTQYF TGCGCCAGCAGCTTGGGAACCCAGGGAGATACGCAGTATTTT
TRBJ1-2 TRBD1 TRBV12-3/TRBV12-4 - CASSLTTGIGYTF TGTGCCAGCAGCCTAACGACAGGGATCGGCTACACCTTC
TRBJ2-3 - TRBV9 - CASSAAGRVHTDTQYF TGTGCCAGCAGCGCCGCCGGCAGGGTCCACACAGATACGCAGTATTTT
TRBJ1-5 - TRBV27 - CASKRVGNQPQHF TGTGCCAGCAAACGAGTGGGCAATCAGCCCCAGCATTTT
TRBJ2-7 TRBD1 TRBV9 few CASSPQAGQGASYEQYF TGTGCCAGCAGCCCTCAAGCCGGACAGGGGGCCTCTTACGAGCAGTACTTC
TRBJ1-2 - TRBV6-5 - CASSTFEGGGYTF TGTGCCAGCAGTACCTTTGAAGGGGGTGGCTACACCTTC
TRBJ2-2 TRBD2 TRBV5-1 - CASSLELAGGNTGELFF TGCGCCAGCAGCTTGGAGCTAGCGGGGGGAAACACCGGGGAGCTGTTTTTT
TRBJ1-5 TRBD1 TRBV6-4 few CASSDGEGQGVQPQHF TGTGCCAGCAGTGACGGGGAGGGACAGGGAGTTCAGCCCCAGCATTTT
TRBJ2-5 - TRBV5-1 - CASSLGEGRQETQYF TGCGCCAGCAGCTTGGGTGAGGGTCGACAAGAGACCCAGTACTTC
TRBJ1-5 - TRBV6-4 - CASTLRAKGRNQPQHF TGTGCCAGCACCCTTCGGGCAAAAGGGAGAAATCAGCCCCAGCATTTT
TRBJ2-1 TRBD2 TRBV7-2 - CASSPRGAGGGEQFF TGTGCCAGCAGCCCAAGGGGGGCGGGAGGAGGTGAGCAGTTCTTC
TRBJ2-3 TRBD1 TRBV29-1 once CSVRQGVSDTQYF TGCAGCGTACGTCAGGGGGTTTCAGATACGCAGTATTTT
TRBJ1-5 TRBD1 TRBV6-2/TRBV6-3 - CASSPWRDSYQPQHF TGTGCCAGCAGTCCCTGGCGGGACAGCTATCAGCCCCAGCATTTT
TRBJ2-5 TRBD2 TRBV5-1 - CASSASGTSGFSETQYF TGCGCCAGCAGCGCTTCCGGGACTAGCGGGTTTTCGGAGACCCAGTACTTC
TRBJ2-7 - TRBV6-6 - CASSYPDYEQYF TGTGCCAGCAGTTACCCAGATTACGAGCAGTACTTC
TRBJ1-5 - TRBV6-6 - CASSYRGGYQPQHF TGTGCCAGCAGTTACCGGGGGGGGTATCAGCCCCAGCATTTT